The 7 T cell receptor beta chains in this list originate from one sample, sequenced in a study of vaccination effects on CD4 cells after COVID-19 (dated by TCRdb to the early 2020s). Library creation used the immunoSEQ multiplex PCR assay. What TCRdb holds here is the immuneACCESS table cut down to in-frame rearrangements. Part of the clones is not present; checked against another copy, under half of the missing clones reflect an unresolved V gene, and the others are unexplained. The sample table contains about 29,000 clones; only one count was recorded for roughly 74% of them. The ten largest clonotypes hold roughly 16% of the sample. Their recognized antigens are unknown. In the ViraFEST assay, PBMC were stimulated with viral peptide pools, and antigen-specific CD4+ T cell clonotypes were then identified by expansion using TCR sequencing. After about 9 days of culture, CD4+ T cells were isolated with the EasySep CD4+ T cell isolation kit. Each participant received two doses of an mRNA SARS-CoV-2 vaccine, either BNT162b2 or mRNA-1273.

The sample consisted of CD4+ T cells from PBMCs cultured with HCoV-OC43 spike peptides, taken after COVID-19 vaccination. Explained via the paper, the cell subset or site label denotes: HCoV-OC43 spike overlapping peptide pool stimulation. All receptors come from a human donor who received a COVID-19 vaccine.

This chain joins TRBV6-5 and TRBJ2-5, with 9 bases that match TRBD1. Germline CDR1 is MNHEY and CDR2 is SVGAGI. Unmatched junction bases numbered 5, after V lost 5 bases and J lost 4 bases. This CDR3 contains 14 residues. CDR3 sequence reads: CASSTGGEGETQYF. CDR3 sequence (DNA): TGTGCCAGCAGTACAGGGGGCGAGGGAGAGACCCAGTACTTC.

The V gene is TRBV6-5, the J gene TRBJ1-2; the D gene is possibly TRBD1 (6 bases). Trimming removed 0 bases at V and 4 bases at J, with 12 bases between. Germline V CDR1 and CDR2: MNHEY, SVGAGI. This CDR3 has 15 residues. The CDR3 bases are TGTGCCAGCAGTTACTCTTCCGGGGGCGCCTATGGCTACACCTTC. As protein: CASSYSSGGAYGYTF.

J is TRBJ1-2 and V is TRBV7-9, with TRBD1 matching 8 bases. CDR3 length equals 16 residues. Per germline, CDR1 SEHNR and CDR2 FQNEAQ (reference sequence). Unmatched junction bases numbered 13, after V lost 5 bases and J lost 5 bases. In nucleotides, the CDR3 is TGTGCCAGCAGCCCCAACTCCGGACAGGGAGTGTATGGCTACACCTTC. It yields the protein CASSPNSGQGVYGYTF. The full variable domain, with the rest looked up from reference TRBV7-9 and TRBJ1-2, is DTGVSQNPRHKITKRGQNVTFRCDPISEHNRLYWYRQTLGQGPEFLTYFQNEAQLEKSRLLSDRFSAERPKGSFSTLEIQRTEQGDSAMYLCASSPNSGQGVYGYTFGSGTRLTVV.

The chain joins TRBV6-5 to TRBJ1-6; the match to TRBD1 covers 9 bases. The germline CDR1 and CDR2 sequences are MNHEY and SVGAGI. Trimming took 3 bases from V and 9 from J; bases not matched to a gene: 6. The CDR3 has 15 residues. The DNA of the CDR3 is TGTGCCAGCAGTTATGGGGACAGGGCGCGTTCACCCCTCCACTTT. It yields the protein CASSYGDRARSPLHF.

This chain joins TRBV6-4 and TRBJ1-2, with TRBD1 as a possible D gene (5 bases). Germline loops: CDR1 MRHNA, CDR2 SNTAGT. V lost 11 bases, J lost 5 bases, and 18 bases lay in between. The CDR3 has 13 amino acids. This chain's CDR3 is CAAGPGFGYGYTF. CDR3 sequence (DNA): TGTGCCGCAGGCCCAGGGTTCGGGTATGGCTACACCTTC.

This sequence joins TRBV11-2 and TRBJ2-1; 10 bases agree with TRBD2. The CDR3 extends over 15 amino acids. CDR1 and CDR2 from the germline V gene are SGHAT and FQNNGV. The V segment lost 5 bases and the J segment 12 bases; nucleotides outside the gene matches: 13. The CDR3: CASSLSGGPFDGQFF. CDR3 sequence (DNA): TGTGCCAGCAGCCTTAGCGGGGGGCCATTCGACGGGCAGTTCTTC.

The V and J genes are TRBV5-8 and TRBJ1-3, with 7 bases fitting TRBD1. This CDR3 has 16 amino acids. The V gene end was trimmed by 5 bases and the J gene end by 0 bases; junction bases not matched to a gene: 8. In germline, CDR1 is SGHTS, CDR2 YDEGEE. The CDR3: CASSSGTAYSGNTIYF. The CDR3 DNA reads TGTGCCAGCAGTTCCGGGACAGCCTACTCTGGAAACACCATATATTTT.